The 28 T cell receptor beta chains below all came from one sample that was sequenced in a study of cytomegalovirus exposure and HLA in healthy donors. 60 Vbeta and 13 Jbeta primers were used in PCR. The data were produced by immunoSEQ multiplex PCR, yet TCRdb's version contains in-frame clones alone and is incomplete. The table shows under 200,000 clones, with around 80% occurring only once. The sample comprised PBMCs. The receptors shown here come from a man aged 50-60 years in good health and CMV-seropositive.

The chain joins TRBV2 to TRBJ1-6; D not resolved. Trimming pared 6 bases from V and 6 bases from J, leaving 15 bases between. CDR1 and CDR2 from the germline V gene are SNHLY and FYNNEI. This CDR3 is built from 15 residues. The CDR3 protein is CASRAGDAVNSPLHF. For the CDR3, the DNA is TGTGCCAGCAGGGCCGGGGATGCAGTTAATTCACCCCTCCACTTT.

This clone appeared a single time. This chain connects TRBV11-2 to TRBJ2-3; D is ambiguous. The V and J ends lost 3 bases and 2 bases respectively, with 15 bases between them. The CDR3 extends over 16 amino acids. Germline loops: CDR1 SGHAT, CDR2 FQNNGV. CDR3 DNA: TGTGCCAGCAGCTTCAGTATGACTGTTACCACAGATACGCAGTATTTT. It is translated as CASSFSMTVTTDTQYF. The entire variable domain, with the rest obtained from reference TRBV11-2 and TRBJ2-3, is as follows: EAGVAQSPRYKIIEKRQSVAFWCNPISGHATLYWYQQILGQGPKLLIQFQNNGVVDDSQLPKDRFSAERLKGVDSTLKIQPAKLEDSAVYLCASSFSMTVTTDTQYFGPGTRLTVL.

The chain links TRBV5-6 to TRBJ1-1; D ambiguous. The germline V gene encodes CDR1 SGHDT and CDR2 YYEEEE. This CDR3 has 16 residues. V lost 4 bases to trimming and J lost 1 base, with 17 bases between them. The CDR3, as DNA: TGTGCCAGCAGCCTCGAGAGGCGGCGGCGGAACACTGAAGCTTTCTTT. This codes for CASSLERRRRNTEAFF.

The chain carries TRBV7-8 and TRBJ1-4, with TRBD1 matching over 7 bases. After removal of 2 bases from V and 7 bases from J, the junction contained 4 bases not matched to a gene. From germline, CDR1 is SGHVS and CDR2 FQNEAQ. The CDR3 spans 14 residues. This CDR3 reads CASSLLPGGEKLFF. The CDR3 region has the DNA TGTGCCAGCAGCTTATTACCAGGGGGTGAAAAACTGTTTTTT.

The chain couples TRBV2 to TRBJ2-5; 9 nucleotides agree with TRBD2. The CDR3 has 17 amino acids. After removal of 3 bases from V and 4 bases from J, the junction contained 12 bases not matched to a gene. Germline V gene lookup returns CDR1 SNHLY and CDR2 FYNNEI. The CDR3 loop is CASSELLAGFKVETQYF. In DNA, the CDR3 is TGTGCCAGCAGTGAGCTTCTAGCGGGGTTTAAAGTAGAGACCCAGTACTTC.

The chain combines TRBV4-2 with TRBJ1-2; D is perhaps TRBD1 (5 bases). V shed 0 bases and J shed 3 bases, with 11 bases lying between them. The CDR3 is made up of 15 amino acids. CDR1 LGHNA and CDR2 YNFKEQ come from the germline V gene. The CDR3 sequence is CASSQDRGSDYGYTF. The CDR3 nucleotides are TGTGCCAGCAGCCAAGATCGGGGGTCGGACTATGGCTACACCTTC.

The chain recombines TRBV27 with TRBJ1-5; 8 positions match TRBD1. Germline values: CDR1 MNHEY, CDR2 SMNVEV (reference sequence). The CDR3 is made up of 17 amino acids. V dropped 0 bases and J dropped 2; count of bases not matched to a gene: 6. CDR3 loop: CASSLSRTGLGNQPQHF. As DNA, the CDR3 is TGTGCCAGCAGTTTATCCCGGACAGGGCTGGGCAATCAGCCCCAGCATTTT.

The chain links TRBV15 to TRBJ1-1, with D hard to call. V lost 7 bases to trimming and J lost 4 bases, with 16 bases between them. The CDR3 length is 14 residues. In germline, CDR1 is LNHNV, CDR2 YYDKDF (reference sequence). This chain's CDR3 is CATMLGGPGTEAFF. CDR3 bases: TGTGCCACCATGCTTGGTGGGCCTGGCACTGAAGCTTTCTTT.

V gene TRBV5-1 combines with J gene TRBJ1-3, with a weak D call TRBD1 (6 bases). The CDR3 runs 14 residues. Germline V CDR1 and CDR2: SGHRS, YFSETQ. The ends were cut back, 3 bases at V and 4 bases at J, with 11 bases in the middle. CDR3 loop: CASSSQGVGNTIYF. As DNA, the CDR3 is TGCGCCAGCAGCTCACAGGGAGTCGGAAACACCATATATTTT. The variable domain in full, completed from reference TRBV5-1 and TRBJ1-3, reads KAGVTQTPRYLIKTRGQQVTLSCSPISGHRSVSWYQQTPGQGLQFLFEYFSETQRNKGNFPGRFSGRQFSNSRSEMNVSTLELGDSALYLCASSSQGVGNTIYFGEGSWLTVV.

V is TRBV19 and J is TRBJ2-1; TRBD2 aligns across 9 bases. Trimming at V came to 8 bases and at J to 5 bases, leaving 7 bases not matched to a gene. CDR3 length equals 14 residues. CDR1 is LNHDA, CDR2 SQIVND, per germline (reference sequence). Here the CDR3 reads CASGAGGINNEQFF. DNA for the CDR3: TGTGCCAGTGGGGCGGGGGGGATAAACAATGAGCAGTTCTTC.

This clone was recorded only once. The chain recombines TRBV6-1 with TRBJ2-7; tentative D call: TRBD2 (5 bases). V gave up 2 bases and J gave up 5 bases, with 16 bases separating them. Germline loops: CDR1 MNHNS, CDR2 SASEGT. The CDR3 is 15 residues long. The CDR3 is CASSEQTGILNEQYF. The DNA for the CDR3 is TGTGCCAGCAGTGAACAGACGGGGATTTTGAACGAGCAGTACTTC.

The chain has TRBV10-2 and TRBJ2-2, with TRBD2 identical over 9 bases. Germline CDR1 is WSHSY and CDR2 is SAAADI. The CDR3 contains 16 residues. The trim removed 4 bases at V and 1 base at J, leaving 4 bases unmatched. The DNA of the CDR3 is TGCGCCAGCAGTGGGCGAGCGGGAGGGAACACCGGGGAGCTGTTTTTT. Protein sequence: CASSGRAGGNTGELFF.

Notes on this clone: The sample contains more than one DNA sequence encoding this CDR3. The chain uses TRBV5-1 and TRBJ1-1, with TRBD1 matching over 10 bases. Trimming removed 0 bases from V and 11 bases from J; junction bases left unmatched: 13. CDR3 length: 16 amino acids. The germline V gene encodes CDR1 SGHRS and CDR2 YFSETQ. DNA of the CDR3: TGCGCCAGCAGCTTGGGACAGGGGGCACTCTCTGTGGGGGCTTTCTTT. This gives the protein CASSLGQGALSVGAFF.

The chain carries TRBV18 and TRBJ2-1; 7 bases fit TRBD2. The CDR3 covers 14 residues. The V and J ends lost 3 bases and 7 bases, in that order; junction bases with no gene match: 6. CDR1 is KGHSH, CDR2 LQKENI, per germline. The CDR3 is CASSPPGLSNEQFF. As DNA, the CDR3 is TGTGCCAGCTCACCTCCGGGACTATCGAATGAGCAGTTCTTC. The full variable domain, its missing parts supplied by reference TRBV18 and TRBJ2-1, is NAGVMQNPRHLVRRRGQEARLRCSPMKGHSHVYWYRQLPEEGLKFMVYLQKENIIDESGMPKERFSAEFPKEGPSILRIQQVVRGDSAAYFCASSPPGLSNEQFFGPGTRLTVL.

The rearrangement uses TRBV7-3 and TRBJ2-1; D is undetermined. Looked up from germline, CDR1 is SGHTA and CDR2 is FQGTGA. This CDR3 has 11 amino acids. V was shortened by 3 bases and J by 8 bases, with 5 bases between the two germline ends. As DNA, the CDR3 is TGTGCCAGCAGCTTCGGTGATGAGCAGTTCTTC. It yields the protein CASSFGDEQFF. Full variable domain (remainder filled in from reference TRBV7-3 and TRBJ2-1): GAGVSQTPSNKVTEKGKYVELRCDPISGHTALYWYRQSLGQGPEFLIYFQGTGAADDSGLPNDRFFAVRPEGSVSTLKIQRTERGDSAVYLCASSFGDEQFFGPGTRLTVL.

The chain couples TRBV6-5 to TRBJ2-2; 9 positions agree with TRBD2. The CDR3 contains 15 residues. Germline V gene data show CDR1 as MNHEY and CDR2 as SVGAGI. V shed 8 bases and J 8 bases; nucleotides not matched to a gene: 12. The CDR3 here is CASSGLAHFRGELFF. The CDR3 nucleotides read TGTGCCAGCTCGGGACTAGCCCACTTCAGAGGGGAGCTGTTTTTT.

This chain connects TRBV21-1 to TRBJ1-1; the listed D gene, TRBD1, was not tested against the DNA. TRBV21-1 is described as a pseudogene. This CDR3 region has 16 residues. The CDR3 DNA reads TGTGCCAGCAGCAAAGAGGCAGGGGTTAGGTTTGTCGAAGCTTTCTTT. Translating it yields CASSKEAGVRFVEAFF.

The gene calls are TRBV27 and TRBJ1-5; D not certain. V lost 0 bases and J 3 bases, leaving 9 bases between the germline ends. Germline values: CDR1 MNHEY, CDR2 SMNVEV (reference sequence). CDR3 length: 15 amino acids. The CDR3 loop reads CASSLSGGHNQPQHF. The CDR3 DNA reads as TGTGCCAGCAGTTTATCAGGAGGGCACAATCAGCCCCAGCATTTT.

The chain recombines TRBV6-1 with TRBJ1-5, with TRBD1 as a possible D gene (6 bases). The V end was cut by 7 bases, the J end by 0 bases, with 13 bases between. The CDR3 is 15 amino acids. The germline CDR1 and CDR2 sequences are MNHNS and SASEGT. The CDR3 protein is CASTRGAVSNQPQHF. The CDR3 DNA follows: TGTGCCAGCACCCGGGGGGCTGTTAGCAATCAGCCCCAGCATTTT.

This chain connects TRBV5-4 to TRBJ1-4; 7 bases match TRBD1. Germline V gene data show CDR1 as SGHNT and CDR2 as YYREEE (reference sequence). The CDR3 runs to 14 residues. V shed 2 bases, J shed 6 bases, and the junction held 4 bases outside the gene matches. The CDR3 protein is CASSLQGGHEKLFF. CDR3 DNA: TGTGCCAGCAGCTTACAAGGGGGCCATGAAAAACTGTTTTTT.

J is TRBJ2-1 and V is TRBV7-9; 8 nucleotides agree with TRBD2. V trimming: 3 bases; J trimming: 7 bases; junction bases outside the gene matches: 8. Germline V gives CDR1 SEHNR, CDR2 FQNEAQ (reference sequence). This CDR3 comprises 15 residues. The CDR3 sequence: CASSLGFQRGNEQFF. CDR3 sequence (DNA): TGTGCCAGCAGCTTGGGGTTCCAGCGGGGGAATGAGCAGTTCTTC. Full variable domain (remainder filled in from reference TRBV7-9 and TRBJ2-1): DTGVSQNPRHKITKRGQNVTFRCDPISEHNRLYWYRQTLGQGPEFLTYFQNEAQLEKSRLLSDRFSAERPKGSFSTLEIQRTEQGDSAMYLCASSLGFQRGNEQFFGPGTRLTVL.

V and J are TRBV5-6 and TRBJ1-6, with 9 bases that match TRBD1. V was clipped by 0 bases and J by 6 bases; unmatched bases: 4. This CDR3 is built from 16 residues. Germline values: CDR1 SGHDT, CDR2 YYEEEE. The CDR3 DNA follows: TGTGCCAGCAGCTTGGGTCCGGGACAGGGTAATTCACCCCTCCACTTT. As protein: CASSLGPGQGNSPLHF. Drawing the rest from reference TRBV5-6 and TRBJ1-6, the complete variable domain is DAGVTQSPTHLIKTRGQQVTLRCSPKSGHDTVSWYQQALGQGPQFIFQYYEEEERQRGNFPDRFSGHQFPNYSSELNVNALLLGDSALYLCASSLGPGQGNSPLHFGNGTRLTVT.

V and J are TRBV7-9 and TRBJ2-2; a weak D match, TRBD1 (6 bases). Germline lookup yields CDR1 SEHNR and CDR2 FQNEAQ (reference sequence). CDR3 size: 12 residues. Trimming pared 8 bases from V and 6 bases from J, leaving 10 bases between. The CDR3 DNA sequence: TGTGCCAGCGTGCCAGGGGCCGGGGAGCTGTTTTTT. Its translation: CASVPGAGELFF.

The V and J genes are TRBV4-1 and TRBJ2-2; no clear D. CDR1 and CDR2 (germline): MGHRA, YSYEKL. Between the trimmed V and J ends, which lost 3 bases and 5 bases, there was a span of 7 bases. The CDR3 consists of 13 residues. CDR3 region: CASSHPLTGELFF. The CDR3 region has the DNA TGCGCCAGCAGCCATCCCCTTACCGGGGAGCTGTTTTTT.

This clone has a single count. J is TRBJ1-5 and V is TRBV6-1; D remains ambiguous. This CDR3 has 13 residues. CDR1 and CDR2 (germline): MNHNS, SASEGT. The V gene lost 3 bases and the J gene lost 5 bases, with 8 bases spanning the gap. The CDR3 sequence: CASSDKSYQPQHF. The CDR3 DNA follows: TGTGCCAGCAGTGATAAGAGTTATCAGCCCCAGCATTTT.

CDR3 DNA sequence: TGTGCCAGCACCTCGGGACTAGCGGGGATGGAGACCCAGTACTTC. This sequence encodes CASTSGLAGMETQYF. The chain carries TRBV5-6 and TRBJ2-5; the match to TRBD2 covers 13 bases. V trimming: 6 bases; J trimming: 5 bases; junction bases outside the gene matches: 7. Germline V gives CDR1 SGHDT, CDR2 YYEEEE. The CDR3 runs to 15 residues.

The chain joins TRBV15 to TRBJ2-3, with D tentatively TRBD2 (6 bases). CDR3 length: 17 residues. CDR1 LNHNV and CDR2 YYDKDF come from the germline V gene (reference sequence). V gave up 1 base and J gave up 0 bases, with 14 bases separating them. The CDR3 reads CATSRGPLASSTDTQYF. CDR3 DNA sequence: TGTGCCACCAGCAGAGGCCCTCTAGCGTCTAGCACAGATACGCAGTATTTT.

This chain connects TRBV5-1 to TRBJ1-1; 8 nucleotides line up with TRBD1. The CDR3 has 14 amino acids. J gave up 5 bases and V 3 bases, and 6 bases lay outside the gene matches. Germline-derived CDR1 and CDR2 are SGHRS and YFSETQ. DNA for the CDR3: TGCGCCAGCAGCTCACAGGGGGTAGGAACTGAAGCTTTCTTT. Protein: CASSSQGVGTEAFF.